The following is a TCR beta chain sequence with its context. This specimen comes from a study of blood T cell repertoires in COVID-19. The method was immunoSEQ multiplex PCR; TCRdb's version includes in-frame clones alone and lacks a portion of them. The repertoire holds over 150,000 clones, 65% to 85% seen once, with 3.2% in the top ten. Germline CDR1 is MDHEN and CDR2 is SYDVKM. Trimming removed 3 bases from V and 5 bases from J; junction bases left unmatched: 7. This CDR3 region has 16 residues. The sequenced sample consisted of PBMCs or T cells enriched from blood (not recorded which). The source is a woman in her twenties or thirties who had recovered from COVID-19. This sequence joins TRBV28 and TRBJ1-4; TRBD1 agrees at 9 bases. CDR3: CASSLTLGTGNEKLFF. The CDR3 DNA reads TGTGCCAGCAGTTTGACCCTAGGGACAGGGAATGAAAAACTGTTTTTT.